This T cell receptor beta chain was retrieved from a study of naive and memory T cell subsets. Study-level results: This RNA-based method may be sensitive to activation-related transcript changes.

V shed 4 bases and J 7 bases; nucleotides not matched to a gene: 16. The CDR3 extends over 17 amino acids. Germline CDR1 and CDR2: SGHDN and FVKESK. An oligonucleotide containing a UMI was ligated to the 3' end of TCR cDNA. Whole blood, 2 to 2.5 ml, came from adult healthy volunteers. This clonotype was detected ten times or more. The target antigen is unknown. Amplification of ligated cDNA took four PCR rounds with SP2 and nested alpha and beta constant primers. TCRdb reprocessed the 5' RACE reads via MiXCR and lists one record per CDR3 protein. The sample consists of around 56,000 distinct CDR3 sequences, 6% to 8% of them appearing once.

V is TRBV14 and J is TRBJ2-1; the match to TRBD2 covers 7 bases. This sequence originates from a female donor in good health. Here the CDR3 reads CASSPSRDYLSRNEQFF. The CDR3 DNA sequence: TGTGCCAGCAGCCCTTCACGGGACTACCTAAGCCGAAATGAGCAGTTCTTC.